This TCR beta chain derives from a study of blood T cell repertoires in COVID-19. Study as a whole: Sites across the United States, Italy and Spain contributed samples from acute and convalescent COVID-19. Nucleic acid was either cDNA or gDNA, and it came from T cells, B-cell-depleted T cells, or PBMCs.

The J segment lost 1 base and the V segment lost 2 bases, leaving 6 bases of the junction unmatched. Germline V gene data show CDR1 as KGHDR and CDR2 as SFDVKD. This CDR3 has 17 residues. Donors of Cohort 3 who recovered were those that had two negative PCRs, clearance, or symptom resolution. Authors' analysis steps: Reference gene primer amplification gave nucleated cell count estimates. TCRdb keeps only in-frame clones here, not all; method: immunoSEQ multiplex PCR. For V, J and clone size, that table is used; D and trimming come from the DNA. Found here are a few hundred thousand clones, roughly 91% of them singletons; the top ten hold more than 9%.

The chain couples TRBV24-1 to TRBJ2-2; 7 positions agree with TRBD2. This receptor was obtained from a woman aged 25-40 years who had recovered from COVID-19. The sample consisted of PBMCs or T cells enriched from blood (not recorded which). The CDR3 DNA is TGTGCCACCAGTGATTCCCCACCGGGAGGGAACACCGGGGAGCTGTTTTTT. This sequence encodes CATSDSPPGGNTGELFF.